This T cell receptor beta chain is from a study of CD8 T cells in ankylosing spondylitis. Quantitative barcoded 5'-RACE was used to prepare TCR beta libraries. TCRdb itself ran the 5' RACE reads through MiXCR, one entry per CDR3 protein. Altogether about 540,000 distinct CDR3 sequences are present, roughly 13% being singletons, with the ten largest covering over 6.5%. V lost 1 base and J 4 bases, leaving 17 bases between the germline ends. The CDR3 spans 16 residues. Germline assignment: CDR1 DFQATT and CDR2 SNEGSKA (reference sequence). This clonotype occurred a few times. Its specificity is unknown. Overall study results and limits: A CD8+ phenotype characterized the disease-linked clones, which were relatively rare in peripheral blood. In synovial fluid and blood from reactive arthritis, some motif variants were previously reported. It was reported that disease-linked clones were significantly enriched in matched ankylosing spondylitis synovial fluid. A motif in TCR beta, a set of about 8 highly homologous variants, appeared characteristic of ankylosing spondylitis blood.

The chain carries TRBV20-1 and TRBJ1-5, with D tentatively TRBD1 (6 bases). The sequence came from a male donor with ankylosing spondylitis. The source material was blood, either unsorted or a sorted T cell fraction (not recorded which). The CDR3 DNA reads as TGCAGTGCTAGAGTAGTACGGGGGGCAGATAATCAGCCCCAGCATTTT. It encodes CSARVVRGADNQPQHF.